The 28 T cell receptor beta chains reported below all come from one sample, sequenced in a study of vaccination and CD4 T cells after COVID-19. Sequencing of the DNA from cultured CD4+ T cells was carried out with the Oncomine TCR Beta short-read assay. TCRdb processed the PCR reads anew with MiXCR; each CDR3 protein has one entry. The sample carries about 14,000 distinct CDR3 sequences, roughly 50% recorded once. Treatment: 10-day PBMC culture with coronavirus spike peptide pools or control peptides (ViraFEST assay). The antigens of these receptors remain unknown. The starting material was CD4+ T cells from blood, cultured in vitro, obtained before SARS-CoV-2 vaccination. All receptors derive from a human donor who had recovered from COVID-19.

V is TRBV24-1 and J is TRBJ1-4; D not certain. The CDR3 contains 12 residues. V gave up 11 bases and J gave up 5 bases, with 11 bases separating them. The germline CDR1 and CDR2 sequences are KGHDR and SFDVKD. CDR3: CARQPPNEKLFF. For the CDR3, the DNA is TGTGCCAGACAACCACCCAATGAAAAACTGTTTTTT.

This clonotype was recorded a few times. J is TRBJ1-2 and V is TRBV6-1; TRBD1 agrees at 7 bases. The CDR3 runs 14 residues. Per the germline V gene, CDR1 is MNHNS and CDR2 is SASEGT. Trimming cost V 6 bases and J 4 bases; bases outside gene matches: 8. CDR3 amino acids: CASRSRQGGYGYTF. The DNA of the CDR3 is TGTGCCAGCAGGTCTCGACAGGGCGGCTATGGCTACACCTTC.

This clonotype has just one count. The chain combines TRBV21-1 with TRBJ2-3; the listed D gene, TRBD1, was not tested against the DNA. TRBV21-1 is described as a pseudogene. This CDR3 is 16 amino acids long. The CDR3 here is CASSKLRDIGTDTQYF. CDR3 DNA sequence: TGTGCCAGCAGCAAACTCCGGGACATCGGCACAGATACGCAGTATTTT.

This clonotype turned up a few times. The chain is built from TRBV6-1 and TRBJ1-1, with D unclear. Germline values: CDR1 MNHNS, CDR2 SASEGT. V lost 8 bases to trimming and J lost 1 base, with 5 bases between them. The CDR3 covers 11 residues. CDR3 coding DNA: TGTGCCAGCCCCGGGAACACTGAAGCTTTCTTT. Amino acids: CASPGNTEAFF.

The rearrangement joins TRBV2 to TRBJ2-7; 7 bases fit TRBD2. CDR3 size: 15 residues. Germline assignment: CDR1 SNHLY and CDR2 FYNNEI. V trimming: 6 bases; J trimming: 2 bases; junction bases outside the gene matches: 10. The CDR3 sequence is CASRELGGGTYEQYF. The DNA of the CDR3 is TGTGCCAGCAGAGAATTGGGGGGGGGAACCTACGAGCAGTACTTC.

As DNA, the CDR3 is TGTGCCACCAGTGACTGGACAGGGTTATCCGATGAGCAGTTCTTC. Its translation is CATSDWTGLSDEQFF. This chain joins TRBV24-1 and TRBJ2-1, with 8 bases matching TRBD1. The germline V gene has CDR1 KGHDR and CDR2 SFDVKD. CDR3 length equals 15 residues. After removal of 4 bases from V and 8 bases from J, the junction contained 9 bases not matched to a gene.

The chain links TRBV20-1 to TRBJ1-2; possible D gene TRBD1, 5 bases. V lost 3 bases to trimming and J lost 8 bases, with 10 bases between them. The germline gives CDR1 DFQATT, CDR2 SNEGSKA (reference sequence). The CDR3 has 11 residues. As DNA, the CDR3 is TGCAGTGCTAGTCGAGGGGTCGGCTACACCTTC. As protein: CSASRGVGYTF.

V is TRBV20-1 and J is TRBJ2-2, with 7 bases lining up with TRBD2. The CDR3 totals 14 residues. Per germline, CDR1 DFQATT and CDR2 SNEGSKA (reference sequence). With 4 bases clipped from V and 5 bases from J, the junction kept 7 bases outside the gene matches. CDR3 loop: CSAKRTRETGELFF. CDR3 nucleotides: TGCAGTGCTAAGAGGACTAGAGAAACCGGGGAGCTGTTTTTT.

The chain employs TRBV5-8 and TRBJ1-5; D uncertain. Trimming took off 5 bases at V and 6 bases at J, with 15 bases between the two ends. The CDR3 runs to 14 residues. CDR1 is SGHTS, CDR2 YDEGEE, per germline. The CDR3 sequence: CASSFRATSQPQHF. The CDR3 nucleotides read TGTGCCAGCAGTTTCCGGGCGACAAGTCAGCCCCAGCATTTT.

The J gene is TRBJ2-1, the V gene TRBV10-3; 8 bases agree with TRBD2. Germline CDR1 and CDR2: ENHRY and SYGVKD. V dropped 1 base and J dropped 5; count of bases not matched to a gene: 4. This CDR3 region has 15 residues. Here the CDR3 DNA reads TGTGCCATCAGTGAGTTAGCGGGGCGCCACAATGAGCAGTTCTTC. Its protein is CAISELAGRHNEQFF.

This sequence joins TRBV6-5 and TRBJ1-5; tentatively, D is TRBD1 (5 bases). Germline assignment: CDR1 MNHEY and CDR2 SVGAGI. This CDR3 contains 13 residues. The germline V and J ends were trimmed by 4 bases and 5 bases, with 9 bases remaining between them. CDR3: CASSSGYDQPQHF. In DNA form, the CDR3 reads TGTGCCAGCAGTTCAGGGTATGATCAGCCCCAGCATTTT.

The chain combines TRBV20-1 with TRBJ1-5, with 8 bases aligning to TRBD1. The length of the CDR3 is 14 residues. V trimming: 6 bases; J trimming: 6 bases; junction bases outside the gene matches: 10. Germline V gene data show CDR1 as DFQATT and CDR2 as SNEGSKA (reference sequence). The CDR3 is CSAEDRVFSQPQHF. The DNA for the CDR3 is TGCAGTGCGGAGGACAGGGTTTTTAGTCAGCCCCAGCATTTT.

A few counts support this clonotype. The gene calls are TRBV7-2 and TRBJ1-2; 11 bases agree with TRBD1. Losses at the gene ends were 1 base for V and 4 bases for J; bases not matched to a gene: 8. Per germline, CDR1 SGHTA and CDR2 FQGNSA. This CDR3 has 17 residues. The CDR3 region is CASSLGGGQGATYGYTF. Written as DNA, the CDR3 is TGTGCCAGCAGCTTAGGAGGTGGACAGGGGGCGACCTATGGCTACACCTTC.

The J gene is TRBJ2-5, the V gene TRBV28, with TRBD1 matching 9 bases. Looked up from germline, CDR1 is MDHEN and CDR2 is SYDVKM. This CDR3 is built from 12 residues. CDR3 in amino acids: CATGQGRETQYF. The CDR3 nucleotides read TGTGCAACCGGACAGGGGAGAGAGACCCAGTACTTC.

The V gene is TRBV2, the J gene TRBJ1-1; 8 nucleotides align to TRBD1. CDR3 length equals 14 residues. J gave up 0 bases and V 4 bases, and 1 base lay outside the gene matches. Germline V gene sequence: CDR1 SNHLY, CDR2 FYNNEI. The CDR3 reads CASSAGGLNTEAFF. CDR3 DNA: TGTGCCAGCAGTGCAGGGGGCCTGAACACTGAAGCTTTCTTT. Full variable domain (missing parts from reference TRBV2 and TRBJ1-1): EPEVTQTPSHQVTQMGQEVILRCVPISNHLYFYWYRQILGQKVEFLVSFYNNEISEKSEIFDDQFSVERPDGSNFTLKIRSTKLEDSAMYFCASSAGGLNTEAFFGQGTRLTVV.

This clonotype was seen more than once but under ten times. This CDR3 reads CATSTRTVGRGYTF. DNA for the CDR3: TGTGCCACCAGCACTCGGACGGTTGGGAGGGGCTACACCTTC. The chain joins TRBV15 to TRBJ1-2; D unresolved. The CDR3 runs to 14 residues. The germline V and J ends were trimmed by 4 bases and 8 bases, with 17 bases remaining between them. The V gene's germline CDR1 is LNHNV and CDR2 YYDKDF (reference sequence).

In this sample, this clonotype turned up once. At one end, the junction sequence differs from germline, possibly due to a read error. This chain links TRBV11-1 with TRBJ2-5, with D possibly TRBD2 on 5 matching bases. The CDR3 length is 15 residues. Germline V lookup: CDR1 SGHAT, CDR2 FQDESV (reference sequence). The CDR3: CASSLAEGRQETQYF. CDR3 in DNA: TGTGCCAGCAGCCTAGCTGAAGGACGCCAAGAGACCCAGTACTTC.

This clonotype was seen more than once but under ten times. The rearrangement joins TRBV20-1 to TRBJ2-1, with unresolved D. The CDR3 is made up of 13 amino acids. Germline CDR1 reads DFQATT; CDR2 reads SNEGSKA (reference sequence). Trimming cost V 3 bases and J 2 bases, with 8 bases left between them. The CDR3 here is CSASLITYNEQFF. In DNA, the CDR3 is TGCAGTGCTAGCCTGATTACCTACAATGAGCAGTTCTTC.

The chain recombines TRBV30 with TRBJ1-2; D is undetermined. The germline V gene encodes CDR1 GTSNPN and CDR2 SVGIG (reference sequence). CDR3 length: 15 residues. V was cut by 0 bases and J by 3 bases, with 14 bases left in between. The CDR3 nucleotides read TGTGCCTGGAGTGTACGGTATTGGGCGGACTATGGCTACACCTTC. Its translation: CAWSVRYWADYGYTF.

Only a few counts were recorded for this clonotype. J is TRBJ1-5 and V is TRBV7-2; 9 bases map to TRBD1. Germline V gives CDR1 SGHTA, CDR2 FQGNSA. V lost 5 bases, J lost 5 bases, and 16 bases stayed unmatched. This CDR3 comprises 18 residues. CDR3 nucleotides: TGTGCCAGCAGCCTAGGACCTTGGGACAGGGTGATCTATCAGCCCCAGCATTTT. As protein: CASSLGPWDRVIYQPQHF.

Here the CDR3 reads CAGGTDISNQPQHF. DNA for the CDR3: TGTGCCGGCGGCACAGATATTAGCAATCAGCCCCAGCATTTT. This chain uses TRBV6-1 with TRBJ1-5, with D uncertain. This CDR3 is built from 14 residues. Trimming removed 11 bases at V and 0 bases at J, with 14 bases between. From germline, CDR1 is MNHNS and CDR2 SASEGT.

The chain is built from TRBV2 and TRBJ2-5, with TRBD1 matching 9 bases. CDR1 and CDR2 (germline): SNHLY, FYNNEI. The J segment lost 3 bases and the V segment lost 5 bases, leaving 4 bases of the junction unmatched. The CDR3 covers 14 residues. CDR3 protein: CASSLDRGKETQYF. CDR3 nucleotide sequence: TGTGCCAGCAGTTTGGACAGGGGAAAAGAGACCCAGTACTTC.

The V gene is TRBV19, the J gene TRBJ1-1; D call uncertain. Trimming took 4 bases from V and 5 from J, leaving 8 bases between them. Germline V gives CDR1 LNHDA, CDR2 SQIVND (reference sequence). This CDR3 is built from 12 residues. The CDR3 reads CASSTRQTEAFF. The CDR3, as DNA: TGTGCCAGTAGTACCCGGCAGACTGAAGCTTTCTTT.

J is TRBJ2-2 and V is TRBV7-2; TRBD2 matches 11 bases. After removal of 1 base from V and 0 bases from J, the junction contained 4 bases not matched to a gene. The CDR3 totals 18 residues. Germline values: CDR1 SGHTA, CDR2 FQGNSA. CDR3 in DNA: TGTGCCAGCAGCTTAGTGCTAGCGGGAGGACCGAACACCGGGGAGCTGTTTTTT. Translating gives CASSLVLAGGPNTGELFF.

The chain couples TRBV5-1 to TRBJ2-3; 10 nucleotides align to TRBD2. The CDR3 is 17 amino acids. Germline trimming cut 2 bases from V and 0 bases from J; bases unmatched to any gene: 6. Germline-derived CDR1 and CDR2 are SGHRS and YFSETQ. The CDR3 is CASSLLAGGTSTDTQYF. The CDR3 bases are TGCGCCAGCAGCTTATTAGCGGGAGGAACTAGCACAGATACGCAGTATTTT. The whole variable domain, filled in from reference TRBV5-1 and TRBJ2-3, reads KAGVTQTPRYLIKTRGQQVTLSCSPISGHRSVSWYQQTPGQGLQFLFEYFSETQRNKGNFPGRFSGRQFSNSRSEMNVSTLELGDSALYLCASSLLAGGTSTDTQYFGPGTRLTVL.

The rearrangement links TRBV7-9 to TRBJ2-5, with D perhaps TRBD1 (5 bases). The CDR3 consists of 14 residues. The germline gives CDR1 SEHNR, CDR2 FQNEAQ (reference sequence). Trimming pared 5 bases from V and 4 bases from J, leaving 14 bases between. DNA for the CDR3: TGTGCCAGCAGCACATGGGGCAATTCAGAGACCCAGTACTTC. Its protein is CASSTWGNSETQYF.

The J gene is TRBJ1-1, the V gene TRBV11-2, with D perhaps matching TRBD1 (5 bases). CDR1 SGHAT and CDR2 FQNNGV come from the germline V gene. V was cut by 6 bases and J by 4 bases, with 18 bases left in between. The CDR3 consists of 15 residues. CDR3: CASSQARGAGTEAFF. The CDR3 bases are TGTGCCAGCAGTCAAGCCAGAGGGGCTGGCACTGAAGCTTTCTTT.

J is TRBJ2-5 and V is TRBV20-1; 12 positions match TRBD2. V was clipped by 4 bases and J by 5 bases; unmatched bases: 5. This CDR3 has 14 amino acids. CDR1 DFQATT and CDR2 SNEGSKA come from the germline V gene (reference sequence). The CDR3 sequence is CSATASGRVETQYF. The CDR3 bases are TGCAGTGCTACGGCTAGCGGGAGGGTTGAGACCCAGTACTTC.